The 10 T cell receptor beta chains below were found in one sample sequenced in a study of blood T cell repertoires in COVID-19. Sequenced by immunoSEQ multiplex PCR; TCRdb stores in-frame clones only, minus some. The table lists fewer than 250,000 clones, 76% of them singletons. Input material: PBMCs or T cells enriched from blood (not recorded which). These receptors were collected from a woman aged 45 to 65 with acute COVID-19.

The J gene is TRBJ1-5, the V gene TRBV12-3 or TRBV12-4; D remains ambiguous. The V end was cut by 2 bases, the J end by 7 bases, with 3 bases between. This CDR3 has 11 residues. CDR3 coding DNA: TGTGCCAGCAGTTTAAGCCAGCCCCAGCATTTT. Translating it yields CASSLSQPQHF.

The rearrangement links TRBV7-9 to TRBJ1-2; D possibly corresponds to TRBD1 (6 bases). This CDR3 is built from 18 residues. V lost 1 base to trimming and J lost 0 bases, with 18 bases between them. CDR1 is SEHNR and CDR2 is FQNEAQ in the germline V gene (reference sequence). The CDR3 here is CASSLELGQSISNYGYTF. The CDR3 DNA reads TGTGCCAGCAGCTTAGAACTAGGACAGAGCATCTCTAACTATGGCTACACCTTC. The variable domain in full, with the rest retrieved from reference TRBV7-9 and TRBJ1-2, is DTGVSQNPRHKITKRGQNVTFRCDPISEHNRLYWYRQTLGQGPEFLTYFQNEAQLEKSRLLSDRFSAERPKGSFSTLEIQRTEQGDSAMYLCASSLELGQSISNYGYTFGSGTRLTVV.

The CDR3 region has the DNA TGTGCCAGCAGCCAAGAAATCGGGGGAGGCTATGGCTACACCTTC. Its protein product is CASSQEIGGGYGYTF. J is TRBJ1-2 and V is TRBV3-1 (or the pseudogene TRBV3-2); tentative D call: TRBD1 (5 bases). The V end was cut by 0 bases, the J end by 4 bases, with 12 bases between. This CDR3 region has 15 residues. CDR1 is LGHDT, CDR2 YNNKEL, per germline (reference sequence).

The chain links TRBV3-1 (or the pseudogene TRBV3-2) to TRBJ1-1; D is perhaps TRBD1 (6 bases). The germline V and J ends were trimmed by 7 bases and 6 bases, with 15 bases remaining between them. The V gene's germline CDR1 is LGHDT and CDR2 YNNKEL (reference sequence). This CDR3 region has 13 residues. CDR3 loop: CASTLGASPEAFF. CDR3 in DNA: TGTGCCAGCACCCTGGGGGCAAGCCCTGAAGCTTTCTTT.

V gene TRBV28 combines with J gene TRBJ1-2; D gene uncertain. V lost 6 bases and J lost 2, with 13 bases in between. CDR1 is MDHEN and CDR2 is SYDVKM in the germline V gene. The CDR3 runs to 14 residues. CDR3 DNA sequence: TGTGCCAGCAGCCCCTCTGTTTTCAACTATGGCTACACCTTC. Amino acid sequence: CASSPSVFNYGYTF.

This clone showed up just a few times. The chain recombines TRBV30 with TRBJ1-4; D unclear. Trimming removed 1 base at V and 8 bases at J, with 11 bases between. The CDR3 contains 13 residues. CDR1 and CDR2 from the germline V gene are GTSNPN and SVGIG (reference sequence). This CDR3 is CAWSGTDWEKLFF. CDR3 sequence (DNA): TGTGCCTGGAGTGGAACTGACTGGGAAAAACTGTTTTTT.

Only one count was recorded for this clone. This rearrangement joins TRBV7-8 to TRBJ1-2; TRBD1 aligns across 12 bases. Germline CDR1 reads SGHVS; CDR2 reads FQNEAQ. Trimming cost V 4 bases and J 4 bases; bases outside gene matches: 10. CDR3 length equals 17 residues. DNA for the CDR3: TGTGCCAGCAGCTGGGACAGGGGGCGTTCGCCCGTCTATGGCTACACCTTC. Encoded protein: CASSWDRGRSPVYGYTF. Supplemented by reference TRBV7-8 and TRBJ1-2, the full variable domain reads GAGVSQSPRYKVAKRGQDVALRCDPISGHVSLFWYQQALGQGPEFLTYFQNEAQLDKSGLPSDRFFAERPEGSVSTLKIQRTQQEDSAVYLCASSWDRGRSPVYGYTFGSGTRLTVV.

The chain combines TRBV7-3 with TRBJ2-1; 8 bases are shared with TRBD1. Germline-derived CDR1 and CDR2 are SGHTA and FQGTGA. The V segment lost 5 bases and the J segment 4 bases; nucleotides outside the gene matches: 1. The CDR3 is made up of 13 amino acids. The CDR3 region has the DNA TGTGCCAGCAGCCGACAGGGGTACAATGAGCAGTTCTTC. It translates to CASSRQGYNEQFF.

The chain is built from TRBV5-1 and TRBJ2-5; TRBD2 matches at 9 bases. Germline CDR1 reads SGHRS; CDR2 reads YFSETQ. J gave up 4 bases and V 2 bases, and 6 bases lay outside the gene matches. The CDR3 has 15 amino acids. The CDR3 DNA is TGCGCCAGCAGCTTCGGTAGCGGGGGTCTAGAGACCCAGTACTTC. Residues: CASSFGSGGLETQYF. The variable domain in full, with the rest retrieved from reference TRBV5-1 and TRBJ2-5, is KAGVTQTPRYLIKTRGQQVTLSCSPISGHRSVSWYQQTPGQGLQFLFEYFSETQRNKGNFPGRFSGRQFSNSRSEMNVSTLELGDSALYLCASSFGSGGLETQYFGPGTRLLVL.

This clone was seen a handful of times. V usage is TRBV7-9 and J usage is TRBJ1-4, with TRBD1 matching 8 bases. Trimming cost V 2 bases and J 7 bases; bases outside gene matches: 6. The CDR3 runs 15 residues. Germline assignment: CDR1 SEHNR and CDR2 FQNEAQ (reference sequence). CDR3 in amino acids: CASSLTGQGVEKLFF. The DNA of the CDR3 is TGTGCCAGCAGCTTAACCGGACAGGGCGTTGAAAAACTGTTTTTT.